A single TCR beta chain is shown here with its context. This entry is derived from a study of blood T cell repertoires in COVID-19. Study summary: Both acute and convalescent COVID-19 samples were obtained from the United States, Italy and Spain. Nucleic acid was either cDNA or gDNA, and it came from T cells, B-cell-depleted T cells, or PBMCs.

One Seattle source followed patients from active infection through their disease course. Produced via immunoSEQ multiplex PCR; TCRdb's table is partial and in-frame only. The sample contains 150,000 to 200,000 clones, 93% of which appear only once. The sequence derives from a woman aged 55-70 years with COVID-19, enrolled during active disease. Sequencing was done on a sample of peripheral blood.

In DNA form, the CDR3 reads TGTGCCAGTAGTGCCTCAGGGACAACTAATGAAAAACTGTTTTTT. Translated: CASSASGTTNEKLFF. This sequence joins TRBV19 and TRBJ1-4, with TRBD1 as a possible D gene (5 bases). Between the trimmed V and J ends, which lost 5 bases and 0 bases, there was a span of 10 bases. This CDR3 has 15 amino acids. Germline V gene lookup returns CDR1 LNHDA and CDR2 SQIVND (reference sequence).